These T cell receptor beta chains were read from a single sample in a study of OX40 agonist ivuxolimab in advanced cancers. Using immunoSEQ multiplex PCR, the repertoire was profiled, and TCRdb retains in-frame clones only, with some absent. In the table there are about 24,000 clones, approximately 89% of which are singletons. The sample was CD4+ or CD8+ T cells sorted from blood, taken in a trial of the OX40 agonist ivuxolimab. Source of these receptors: an adult with an advanced solid tumor such as melanoma, head and neck, liver or kidney cancer. Each CDR3 is given with its conserved first and last residue. D genes are given only for firm matches. Clone size is not always given. Where it is, it says once, few, many or a class for expanded clones.

clone_size d_call cdr3_length v_call cdr3_aa
NA NA 13 TRBV2 CASSPLGVGELFF
NA TRBD2 18 TRBV2 CASSQRVAGGPGQETQYF
NA NA 16 TRBV9 CASSSLPGPGPDTQYF
NA TRBD1 14 TRBV6-6 CASRSGGADEKLFF
NA TRBD1 15 TRBV5-1 CASSSDGTGNYEQYF
few NA 14 TRBV18 CASSLLSMNTEAFF
NA NA 13 TRBV7-3 CASSWGRAETQYF
few NA 12 TRBV25-1 CASRDDNSPLHF
NA TRBD2 13 TRBV29-1 CSVGRLAGYEQYF
NA TRBD1 14 TRBV7-8 CASSLGQGDYGYTF
NA NA 12 TRBV18 CASSPRGVEQYF
NA TRBD2 16 TRBV7-9 CASSLAATSEADTQYF
NA NA 13 TRBV5-5 CASSRTGNNEQFF
NA TRBD1 14 TRBV5-6 CASSIGQGDTEAFF
NA NA 11 TRBV11-2 CASLTAETQYF
once TRBD1 15 TRBV2 CASSVYEGAITEAFF
NA TRBD2 14 TRBV11-3 CASSPRGWADTQYF
NA NA 15 TRBV10-1 CASSPGPRSGNTIYF
NA NA 15 TRBV7-5 CARSPGQDNTGELFF
NA TRBD1 13 TRBV6-5 CASRFGQGAEAFF
NA NA 13 TRBV6-5 CASSPTPSYEQYF
NA NA 13 TRBV5-6 CASSLVGANEQYF
NA NA 15 TRBV5-4 CASRMISDAPDSGLF
NA NA 14 TRBV11-2 CASSPGFRVETQYF
NA TRBD1 14 TRBV11-3 CASSSRQGGSEQYF
NA TRBD2 14 TRBV10-3 CAISPSGTSYEQYF
once NA 14 TRBV11-2 CASSLTPSNSPLHF
NA NA 12 TRBV30 CAWRKGQAEAFF
NA TRBD1 18 TRBV19 CANDPGQPKFQSTDTQYF
NA NA 16 TRBV5-1 CASSLGAGAGDQPQHF
NA NA 18 TRBV5-4 CASSLRGFGTANTGELFF
NA TRBD1 15 TRBV5-4 CASRTGQGVPYEQYF
NA NA 14 TRBV6-4 CASIRQFSNQPQHF
NA TRBD1 13 TRBV6-1 CASSGRQGDEQYF
few NA 14 TRBV12-2 CASRFPTGFREQYF
NA TRBD1 13 TRBV6-5 CASSPGTGGEQYF
NA NA 15 TRBV7-9 CASSPVQIFNYGYTF